What follows describes a single TCR beta chain. The data stem from a study of blood T cell repertoires in COVID-19. Per the authors' pipeline: Quantification of nucleated cells was approximated via reference gene primer amplification. Some clones are missing from TCRdb's copy, which holds only in-frame ones; the method was immunoSEQ multiplex PCR. The V and J calls and clone size were taken over from that table, and D and trimming were inferred from the DNA. Here the sample spans about 220,000 clones, around four fifths being singletons. The CDR3 covers 16 residues. Germline CDR1 SGHNT, CDR2 YYREEE (reference sequence). The V end was cut by 0 bases, the J end by 2 bases, with 14 bases between.

The specimen was peripheral blood. This chain connects TRBV5-4 to TRBJ1-2; D unresolved. The source of this sequence is an older woman who had recovered from COVID-19. The CDR3 DNA follows: TGTGCCAGCAGCTTGGACAGCAACTCCTTGAACTATGGCTACACCTTC. This codes for CASSLDSNSLNYGYTF.